Included here is one TCR beta chain sequence, with context. The data are from a study of blood T cell repertoires in COVID-19. Overall study: Spain, Italy and the United States supplied samples that represented acute and convalescent COVID-19.

The authors' processing: Quantification of nucleated cells was approximated via reference gene primer amplification. Libraries were prepared by immunoSEQ multiplex PCR; TCRdb keeps only in-frame clonotypes and omits some of them. V and J calls and clone size are those listed in that table; D and trimming were worked out from the DNA. This table holds 150,000 to 200,000 clones, around 82% found once. The J segment lost 7 bases and the V segment lost 1 base, leaving 7 bases of the junction unmatched. This CDR3 spans 14 amino acids. Germline CDR1 reads SGHRS; CDR2 reads YFSETQ. The sequencing sample was made of peripheral blood. The receptor's source is a human donor with acute or convalescent COVID-19. The donor label of this sample is uncertain. The V and J genes are TRBV5-1 and TRBJ1-1, with 7 bases fitting TRBD1. The CDR3 protein is CASSLWPAGGEAFF. The CDR3 DNA sequence: TGCGCCAGCAGCTTGTGGCCGGCAGGGGGTGAAGCTTTCTTT.